Described below is a single T cell receptor beta chain sequence and its context. Which antigen it targets is not known. It has no much larger one-base neighbor in the sample; base qualities were not kept. The record originates from a study of blood T cell repertoires in COVID-19 (dated by TCRdb to between 2020 and 2021). In the study overall: Samples from collaborators originated in the United States, Italy and Spain and spanned both the acute and convalescent phases of COVID-19. Sample metadata almost always included a de-identified subject ID, COVID-19 status, age in years and sex. The samples were drawn from two sources: the first 160 participants of the ongoing ImmuneRACE study, and some 1,300 subjects contributed by 6 global collaborators. Deeply sampled blood TCRbeta repertoires from subjects exposed to, actively infected with, or recovered from COVID-19 were included in the dataset. HLA class I and class II types, where available, came from metadata supplied by the sample provider rather than from assay-based typing. The prospective study material was composed of cDNA or gDNA derived from T cells, B-cell-depleted T cells, or PBMCs. A freely available public database, intended as a resource for researchers studying the immune response to SARS-CoV-2, is where the repertoires were released. Overall results and qualifications from the work: The amount of clinical and demographic metadata varied by source and participant and was provided uncurated.

A second Seattle source provided samples from volunteer blood donors who had recovered from COVID-19. Whole blood was collected in K2EDTA tubes by collaborating institutions according to the institutions' own protocols. For TCRbeta analysis, collaborators shipped samples as frozen whole blood, isolated PBMCs, or DNA extracted from either of those sample types. The CDR3 covers 13 residues, taking in both the cysteine and the phenylalanine. This entry keeps only the CDR3 DNA: 39 bases, framed from base 1. According to the germline V gene, CDR1 reads KGHSH and CDR2 reads LQKENI. Here V drops 5 bases and J drops 4 bases, and the junction holds 1 base not matched to any gene. TCRbeta CDR3 regions were amplified from genomic DNA using the immunoSEQ Assay, a bias-controlled multiplex PCR. Per the original workflow: Nucleated cell counts per sample were estimated from amplification of reference gene primers within the assay. Sequence reads were collapsed and filtered to measure the absolute abundance of every unique TCRbeta CDR3 rearrangement. For each sample, productive Simpson clonality was calculated by taking the square root of Simpson's diversity index across productive rearrangements. TCRdb carries this immuneACCESS record with in-frame sequences only. Its versions omit some clonotypes, under half of them owing to an unresolved V gene in the studies checked, with the rest unexplained. V and J calls and clone size are as listed in that table; D and trimming were resolved from the DNA. The sample table holds about 230,000 clones, of which 70% to 85% were seen once. The top ten constitute over 1.2% of the sample.

The receptor chain draws on TRBV18 and TRBJ1-5; 8 of the junction bases match TRBD1. This TCR was sampled from a woman aged 40 to 49 who had recovered from COVID-19. Sequencing was done on a sample of peripheral blood. The bases read TGTGCCAGCTCAAGGGACAGGAATCAGCCCCAGCATTTT. Translated, this gives CASSRDRNQPQHF.